The rows below give T cell receptor beta chains drawn from one sample of a study of blood T cell repertoires in COVID-19. Profiling relied on immunoSEQ multiplex PCR, and the TCRdb table lists in-frame clones only, not all of them. Here the sample spans under 250,000 clones, around four fifths being singletons. The sample taken for sequencing was peripheral blood. The source is a woman aged 70-85 years with active or convalescent COVID-19. Both conserved end residues are part of each CDR3. Fields, in order: J gene, V gene, CDR3 protein.

j_call: TRBJ2-1
v_call: TRBV18
cdr3_aa: CASSPSGRAMNEQFF

j_call: TRBJ1-5
v_call: TRBV5-1
cdr3_aa: CASSVRDRSNQPQHF

j_call: TRBJ2-5
v_call: TRBV27
cdr3_aa: CASSPYSQETQYF

j_call: TRBJ2-7
v_call: TRBV6-5
cdr3_aa: CASSYSTAGGSYEQYF

j_call: TRBJ2-1
v_call: TRBV18
cdr3_aa: CASSPGTGRDEQFF

j_call: TRBJ1-1
v_call: TRBV12-3/TRBV12-4
cdr3_aa: CASSTLKARGAFF

j_call: TRBJ1-6
v_call: TRBV7-2
cdr3_aa: CASSSLSVNSPLHF

j_call: TRBJ2-3
v_call: TRBV28
cdr3_aa: CASSLGLAGSTDTQYF

j_call: TRBJ1-5
v_call: TRBV28
cdr3_aa: CASRRQGVADF

j_call: TRBJ2-3
v_call: TRBV7-2
cdr3_aa: CASSPQAGGVDTQYF

j_call: TRBJ1-1
v_call: TRBV5-1
cdr3_aa: CASSRTGGNTEAFF

j_call: TRBJ2-3
v_call: TRBV3-1/TRBV3-2
cdr3_aa: CASSPTSTDTQYF

j_call: TRBJ1-6
v_call: TRBV19
cdr3_aa: CASSGRGSQGFTLHF

j_call: TRBJ2-3
v_call: TRBV3-1/TRBV3-2
cdr3_aa: CASSQFSDFRTDTQYF

j_call: TRBJ2-7
v_call: TRBV4-3
cdr3_aa: CASSQDRWSSGGLRAYEQYF